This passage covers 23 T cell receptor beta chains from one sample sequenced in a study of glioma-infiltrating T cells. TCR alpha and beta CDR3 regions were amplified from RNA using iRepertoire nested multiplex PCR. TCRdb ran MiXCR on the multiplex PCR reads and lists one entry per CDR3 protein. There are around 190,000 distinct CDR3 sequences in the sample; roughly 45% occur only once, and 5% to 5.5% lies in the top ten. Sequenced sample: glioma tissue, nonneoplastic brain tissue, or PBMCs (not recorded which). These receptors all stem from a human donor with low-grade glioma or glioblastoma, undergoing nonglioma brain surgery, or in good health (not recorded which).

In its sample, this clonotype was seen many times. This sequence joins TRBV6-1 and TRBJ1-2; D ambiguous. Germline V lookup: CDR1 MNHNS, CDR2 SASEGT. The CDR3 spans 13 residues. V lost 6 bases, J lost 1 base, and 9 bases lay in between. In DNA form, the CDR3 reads TGTGCCAGCAGCCTAGAAGTTAACTATGGCTACACCTTC. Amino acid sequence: CASSLEVNYGYTF.

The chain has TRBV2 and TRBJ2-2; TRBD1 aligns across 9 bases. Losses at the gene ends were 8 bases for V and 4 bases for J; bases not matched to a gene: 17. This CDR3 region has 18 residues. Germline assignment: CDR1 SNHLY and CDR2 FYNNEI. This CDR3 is CASSLIRQGGSVTGELFF. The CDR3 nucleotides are TGTGCCAGCTCCTTAATTAGACAGGGGGGTTCGGTCACCGGGGAGCTGTTTTTT.

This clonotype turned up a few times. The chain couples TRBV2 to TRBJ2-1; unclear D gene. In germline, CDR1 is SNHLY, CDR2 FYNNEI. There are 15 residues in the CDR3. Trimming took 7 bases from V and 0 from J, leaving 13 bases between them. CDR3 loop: CASMRRLSSYNEQFF. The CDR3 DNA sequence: TGTGCCAGCATGAGGAGATTAAGCTCCTACAATGAGCAGTTCTTC. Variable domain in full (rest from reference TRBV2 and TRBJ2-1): EPEVTQTPSHQVTQMGQEVILRCVPISNHLYFYWYRQILGQKVEFLVSFYNNEISEKSEIFDDQFSVERPDGSNFTLKIRSTKLEDSAMYFCASMRRLSSYNEQFFGPGTRLTVL.

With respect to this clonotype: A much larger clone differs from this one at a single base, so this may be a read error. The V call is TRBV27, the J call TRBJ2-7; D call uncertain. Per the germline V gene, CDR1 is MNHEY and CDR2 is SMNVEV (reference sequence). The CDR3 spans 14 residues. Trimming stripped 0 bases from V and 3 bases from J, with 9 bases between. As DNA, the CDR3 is TGTGCCAGCAGTTTATCGTTCGGTTACTACGAGCAGTACTTC. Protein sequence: CASSLSFGYYEQYF.

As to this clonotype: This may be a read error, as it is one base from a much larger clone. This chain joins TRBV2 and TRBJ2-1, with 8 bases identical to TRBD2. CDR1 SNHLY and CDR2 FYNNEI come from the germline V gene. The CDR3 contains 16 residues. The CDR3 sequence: CDSSLAGEPSGYEQFF. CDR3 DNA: TGTGACAGCAGTCTAGCGGGCGAACCTTCAGGATATGAGCAGTTCTTC.

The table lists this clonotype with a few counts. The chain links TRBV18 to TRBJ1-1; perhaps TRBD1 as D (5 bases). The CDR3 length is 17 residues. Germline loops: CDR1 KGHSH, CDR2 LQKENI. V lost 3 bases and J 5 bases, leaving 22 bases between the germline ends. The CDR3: CASSPKIGGTLGTEAFF. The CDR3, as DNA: TGTGCCAGCTCACCTAAGATCGGAGGGACCTTGGGGACTGAAGCTTTCTTT.

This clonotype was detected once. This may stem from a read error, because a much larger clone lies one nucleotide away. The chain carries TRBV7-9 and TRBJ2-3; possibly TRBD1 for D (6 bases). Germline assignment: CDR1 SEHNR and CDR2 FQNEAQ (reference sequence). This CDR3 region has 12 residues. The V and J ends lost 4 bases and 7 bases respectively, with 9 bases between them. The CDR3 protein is CASSWDTHTQYF. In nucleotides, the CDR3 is TGTGCCAGCAGCTGGGACACCCATACGCAGTATTTT.

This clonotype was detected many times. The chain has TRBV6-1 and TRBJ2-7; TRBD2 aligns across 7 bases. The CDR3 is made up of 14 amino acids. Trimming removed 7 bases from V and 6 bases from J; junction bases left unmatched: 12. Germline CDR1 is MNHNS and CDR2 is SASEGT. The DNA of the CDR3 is TGTGCCAGCACTCGAAGCGGGAAGAGCTCCGAGCAGTACTTC. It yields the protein CASTRSGKSSEQYF.

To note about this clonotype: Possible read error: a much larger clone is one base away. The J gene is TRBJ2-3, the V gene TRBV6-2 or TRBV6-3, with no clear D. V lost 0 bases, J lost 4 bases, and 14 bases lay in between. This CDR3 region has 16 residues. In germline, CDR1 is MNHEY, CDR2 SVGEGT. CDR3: CASSYSGERKADTQYF. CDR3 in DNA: TGTGCCAGCAGTTACTCTGGGGAAAGAAAGGCAGATACGCAGTATTTT.

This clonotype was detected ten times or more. The CDR3: CASSPWTGAMFF. Here the CDR3 DNA reads TGTGCCAGCAGCCCATGGACAGGGGCAATGTTTTTT. This chain joins TRBV7-9 and TRBJ1-4; 9 bases fit TRBD1. The CDR3 spans 12 residues. V trimming: 5 bases; J trimming: 15 bases; junction bases outside the gene matches: 7. The germline gives CDR1 SEHNR, CDR2 FQNEAQ (reference sequence).

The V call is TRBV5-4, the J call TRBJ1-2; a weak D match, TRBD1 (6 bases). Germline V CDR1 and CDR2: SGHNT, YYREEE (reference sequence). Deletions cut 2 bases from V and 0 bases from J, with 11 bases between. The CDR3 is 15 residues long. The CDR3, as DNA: TGTGCCAGCAGCTTCACAGGGAATACTAACTATGGCTACACCTTC. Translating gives CASSFTGNTNYGYTF. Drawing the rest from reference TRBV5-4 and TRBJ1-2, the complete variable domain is ETGVTQSPTHLIKTRGQQVTLRCSSQSGHNTVSWYQQALGQGPQFIFQYYREEENGRGNFPPRFSGLQFPNYSSELNVNALELDDSALYLCASSFTGNTNYGYTFGSGTRLTVV.

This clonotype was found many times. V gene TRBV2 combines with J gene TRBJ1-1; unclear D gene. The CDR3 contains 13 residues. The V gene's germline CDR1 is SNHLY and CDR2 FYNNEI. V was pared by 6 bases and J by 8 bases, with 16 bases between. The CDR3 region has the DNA TGTGCCAGCAGGGCCGGACTAGATCAGGAAGCTTTCTTT. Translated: CASRAGLDQEAFF.

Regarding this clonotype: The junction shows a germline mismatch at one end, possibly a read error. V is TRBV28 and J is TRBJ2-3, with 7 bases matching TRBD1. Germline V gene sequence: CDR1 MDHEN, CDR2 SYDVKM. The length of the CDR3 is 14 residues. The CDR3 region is CAISPGQLSDTQYF. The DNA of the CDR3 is TGTGCCATCAGTCCGGGACAGCTGTCAGATACGCAGTATTTT. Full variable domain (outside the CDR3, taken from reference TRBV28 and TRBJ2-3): DVKVTQSSRYLVKRTGEKVFLECVQDMDHENMFWYRQDPGLGLRLIYFSYDVKMKEKGDIPEGYSVSREKKERFSLILESASTNQTSMYLCAISPGQLSDTQYFGPGTRLTVL.

DNA of the CDR3: TGTGCCAGCAGTTTTCTATCGGGACAGGGTAGCACCGGGGAGCTGTTTTTT. Translating gives CASSFLSGQGSTGELFF. The chain is built from TRBV28 and TRBJ2-2, with TRBD1 matching 9 bases. Germline V gene lookup returns CDR1 MDHEN and CDR2 SYDVKM. The CDR3 covers 17 residues. V lost 3 bases to trimming and J lost 4 bases; unmatched junction nucleotides: 9. Drawing the rest from reference TRBV28 and TRBJ2-2, the complete variable domain is DVKVTQSSRYLVKRTGEKVFLECVQDMDHENMFWYRQDPGLGLRLIYFSYDVKMKEKGDIPEGYSVSREKKERFSLILESASTNQTSMYLCASSFLSGQGSTGELFFGEGSRLTVL.

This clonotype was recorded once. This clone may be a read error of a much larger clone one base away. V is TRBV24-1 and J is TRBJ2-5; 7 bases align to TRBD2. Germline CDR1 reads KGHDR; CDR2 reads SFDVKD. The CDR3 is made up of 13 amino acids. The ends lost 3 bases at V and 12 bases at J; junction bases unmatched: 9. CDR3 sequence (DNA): TGTGCCACCAGTGATGGGAGCGGGGCGTCCAAGTACTTC. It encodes CATSDGSGASKYF.

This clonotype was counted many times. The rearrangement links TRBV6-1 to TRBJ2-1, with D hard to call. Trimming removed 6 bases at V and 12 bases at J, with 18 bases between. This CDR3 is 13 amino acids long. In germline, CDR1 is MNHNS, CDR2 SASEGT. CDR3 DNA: TGTGCCAGCAGCCCCCTAACCCCCCCGGGGCAGTTCTTC. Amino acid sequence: CASSPLTPPGQFF.

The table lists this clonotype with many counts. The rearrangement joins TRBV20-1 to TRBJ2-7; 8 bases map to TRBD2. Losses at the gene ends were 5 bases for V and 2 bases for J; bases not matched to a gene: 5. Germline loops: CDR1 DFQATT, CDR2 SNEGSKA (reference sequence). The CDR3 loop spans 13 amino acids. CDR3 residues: CSASSGSAYEQYF. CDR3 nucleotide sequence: TGCAGTGCTTCTAGCGGGTCTGCCTACGAGCAGTACTTC.

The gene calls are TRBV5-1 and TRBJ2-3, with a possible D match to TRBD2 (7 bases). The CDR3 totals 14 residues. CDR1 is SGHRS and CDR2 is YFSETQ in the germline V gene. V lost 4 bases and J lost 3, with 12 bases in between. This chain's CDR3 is CASSGGATTDTQYF. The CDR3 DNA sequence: TGCGCCAGCAGCGGGGGGGCCACTACAGATACGCAGTATTTT.

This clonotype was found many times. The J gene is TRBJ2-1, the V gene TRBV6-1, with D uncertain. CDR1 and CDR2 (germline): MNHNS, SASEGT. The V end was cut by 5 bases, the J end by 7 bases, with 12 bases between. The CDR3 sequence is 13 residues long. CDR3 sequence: CASSSAPMNEQFF. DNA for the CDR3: TGTGCCAGCAGTAGCGCCCCTATGAATGAGCAGTTCTTC.

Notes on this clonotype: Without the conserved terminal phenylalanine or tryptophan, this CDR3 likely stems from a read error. The CDR3 loop is CSVDLTGDLEETQYS. CDR3 in DNA: TGCAGCGTTGATCTAACTGGGGACTTAGAAGAGACCCAGTACTCC. The rearrangement joins TRBV29-1 to TRBJ2-5; D is possibly TRBD2 (6 bases). The CDR3 has 15 residues. Trimming pared 3 bases from V and 3 bases from J, leaving 17 bases between. In germline, CDR1 is SQVTM, CDR2 ANQGSEA.

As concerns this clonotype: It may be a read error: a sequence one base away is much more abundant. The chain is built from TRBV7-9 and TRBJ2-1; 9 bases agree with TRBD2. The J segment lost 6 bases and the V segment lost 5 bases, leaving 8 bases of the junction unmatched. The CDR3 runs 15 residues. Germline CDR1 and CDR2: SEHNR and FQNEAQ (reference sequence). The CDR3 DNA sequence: TGTGCCAGCAGCCCTCTAGCGGGATTGCCCAATGAGCAGTTCTTC. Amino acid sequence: CASSPLAGLPNEQFF.

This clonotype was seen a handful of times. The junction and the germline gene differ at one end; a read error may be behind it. The CDR3: CASRDRGQETQYF. Written as DNA, the CDR3 is TGTGCCTCTAGGGACAGGGGCCAAGAGACCCAGTACTTC. This chain joins TRBV10-2 and TRBJ2-5; TRBD1 aligns across 10 bases. The CDR3 is made up of 13 amino acids. Germline V CDR1 and CDR2: WSHSY, SAAADI.

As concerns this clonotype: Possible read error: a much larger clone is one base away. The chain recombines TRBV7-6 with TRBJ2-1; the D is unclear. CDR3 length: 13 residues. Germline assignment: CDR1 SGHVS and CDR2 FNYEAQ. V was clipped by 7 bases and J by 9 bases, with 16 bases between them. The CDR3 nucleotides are TGTGCCAGCATCCCACCACTTGTCAGTGAGCAGTTCTTC. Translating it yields CASIPPLVSEQFF.